This entry lists 20 T cell receptor beta chains sequenced from one sample in a study of T cell responses to AZD1222 COVID-19 vaccine. TCRdb's table, derived via immunoSEQ multiplex PCR, lists solely in-frame clones and lacks some. The data hold approximately 190,000 clones, with about 87% observed a single time. Sequencing used peripheral blood, obtained on day 0 of MenACWY control vaccination. The receptors stem from an adult in good health.

The rearrangement links TRBV28 to TRBJ1-5, with 9 bases that match TRBD1. CDR1 and CDR2 (germline): MDHEN, SYDVKM. V lost 6 bases, J lost 3 bases, and 6 bases stayed unmatched. The CDR3 runs to 15 residues. The chain's CDR3 is CASRLDRGDNQPQHF. In nucleotides, the CDR3 is TGTGCCAGCAGACTGGACAGGGGCGACAATCAGCCCCAGCATTTT.

J is TRBJ2-5 and V is TRBV11-2; 12 bases map to TRBD2. V shed 5 bases, J shed 7 bases, and the junction held 5 bases outside the gene matches. The CDR3 runs to 14 residues. Germline values: CDR1 SGHAT, CDR2 FQNNGV. The CDR3 reads CASSEVTSGGTQYF. CDR3 bases: TGTGCCAGCAGCGAGGTGACTAGCGGGGGGACCCAGTACTTC.

The chain uses TRBV7-9 and TRBJ1-2; TRBD1 aligns across 8 bases. The trim removed 4 bases at V and 4 bases at J, leaving 5 bases unmatched. The CDR3 runs to 14 residues. From germline, CDR1 is SEHNR and CDR2 FQNEAQ (reference sequence). The CDR3 DNA reads TGTGCCAGCAGCTCGGGACAGGACAGCTATGGCTACACCTTC. Encoded protein: CASSSGQDSYGYTF.

Written as DNA, the CDR3 is TGCGCCAGCAGCAGGTTGGATGGGGTAGGCACTGAAGCTTTCTTT. Amino acids: CASSRLDGVGTEAFF. The chain recombines TRBV4-1 with TRBJ1-1; D not certain. V was cut by 5 bases and J by 4 bases, with 17 bases left in between. The CDR3 runs to 15 residues. Germline V gene sequence: CDR1 MGHRA, CDR2 YSYEKL.

The rearrangement uses TRBV9 and TRBJ1-1, with 9 positions matching TRBD1. Per the germline V gene, CDR1 is SGDLS and CDR2 is YYNGEE. J was trimmed by 0 bases and V by 3 bases; bases with no gene match: 6. The CDR3 runs 16 residues. CDR3 sequence: CASSEDRGLLNTEAFF. The CDR3 region has the DNA TGTGCCAGCAGCGAGGACAGGGGTCTACTGAACACTGAAGCTTTCTTT.

This chain's CDR3 is CASTPRGGRPYTGELFF. The CDR3 DNA follows: TGTGCCAGCACCCCACGTGGGGGACGCCCGTACACCGGGGAGCTGTTTTTT. The chain uses TRBV21-1 and TRBJ2-2. TRBV21-1 is a known pseudogene. The CDR3 has 17 residues.

This chain connects TRBV6-1 to TRBJ2-7; TRBD1 or TRBD2 may be the D gene (6 bases each). This CDR3 is built from 19 residues. V shed 4 bases and J shed 0 bases, with 25 bases lying between them. Germline values: CDR1 MNHNS, CDR2 SASEGT. The CDR3 nucleotides read TGTGCCAGCAGTGCCCGAGGGGACTTGCAGGGGAGGAGCTCCTACGAGCAGTACTTC. It is translated as CASSARGDLQGRSSYEQYF.

The chain uses TRBV9 and TRBJ1-2; D unresolved. The V end lost 0 bases, the J end lost 7 bases, and 10 bases lay between the germline ends. Germline CDR1 reads SGDLS; CDR2 reads YYNGEE. The CDR3 is 13 residues long. CDR3 DNA sequence: TGTGCCAGCAGCGTAGCTATGGTCGGTGGCTACACCTTC. This encodes CASSVAMVGGYTF.

This clone was counted only a few times. The chain employs TRBV4-2 and TRBJ2-7, with D unclear. Per the germline V gene, CDR1 is LGHNA and CDR2 is YNFKEQ. V gave up 5 bases and J gave up 13 bases, with 15 bases separating them. The CDR3 has 11 residues. The CDR3 spells CASSKDRQEYF. The CDR3 DNA reads as TGTGCCAGCAGCAAGGACCGCCAGGAATACTTC.

This clone was counted a single time. The V and J genes are TRBV2 and TRBJ1-4, with D hard to call. Germline V gene data show CDR1 as SNHLY and CDR2 as FYNNEI. V was cut by 4 bases and J by 5 bases, with 20 bases left in between. The CDR3 extends over 17 amino acids. This CDR3 reads CASSVASHHSVNEKLFF. In DNA form, the CDR3 reads TGTGCCAGCAGTGTGGCAAGTCATCACTCTGTAAATGAAAAACTGTTTTTT. The whole variable domain, remainder taken from reference TRBV2 and TRBJ1-4, is EPEVTQTPSHQVTQMGQEVILRCVPISNHLYFYWYRQILGQKVEFLVSFYNNEISEKSEIFDDQFSVERPDGSNFTLKIRSTKLEDSAMYFCASSVASHHSVNEKLFFGSGTQLSVL.

The V gene is TRBV27, the J gene TRBJ1-3, with D maybe TRBD1 (6 bases). CDR1 and CDR2 (germline): MNHEY, SMNVEV (reference sequence). With 5 bases removed from V and 4 bases from J, the gap between germline ends came to 18 bases. The CDR3 runs to 16 residues. As DNA, the CDR3 is TGTGCCAGCAGTCCCAAACCTACAGGGTCCGGAAACACCATATATTTT. Translated, it gives CASSPKPTGSGNTIYF.

The chain is built from TRBV28 and TRBJ2-7, with TRBD1 as a possible D gene (8 bases). Germline V gene sequence: CDR1 MDHEN, CDR2 SYDVKM. Trimming left V 7 bases short and J 3 bases short, with 22 bases between. The CDR3 is 16 amino acids. CDR3 sequence reads: CASTHRGAGENYEQYF. DNA for the CDR3: TGTGCCAGCACCCACAGGGGGGCGGGGGAAAACTACGAGCAGTACTTC.

The gene calls are TRBV5-4 and TRBJ2-7, with TRBD2 as a possible D gene (5 bases). The CDR3 spans 11 residues. Deletions cut 4 bases from V and 7 bases from J, with 9 bases between. Germline CDR1 SGHNT, CDR2 YYREEE (reference sequence). CDR3 region: CASSRGAEQYF. The CDR3 bases are TGTGCCAGCAGCCGGGGTGCTGAGCAGTACTTC.

This rearrangement joins TRBV2 to TRBJ2-6, with D unclear. Germline CDR1 SNHLY, CDR2 FYNNEI. Trimming took 9 bases from V and 0 from J, leaving 12 bases between them. This CDR3 comprises 15 residues. The CDR3 bases are TGTGCCAGTATGGACGGCCTCTCTGGGGCCAACGTCCTGACTTTC. Translation: CASMDGLSGANVLTF.

The DNA of the CDR3 is TGTGCCAGCAGTTTTTTGGCTGACACCGGGGAGCTGTTTTTT. Protein: CASSFLADTGELFF. V gene TRBV27 combines with J gene TRBJ2-2, with D hard to call. CDR3 length equals 14 residues. V lost 3 bases, J lost 3 bases, and 8 bases lay in between. The V gene's germline CDR1 is MNHEY and CDR2 SMNVEV (reference sequence).

The CDR3 sequence: CASSLKRTEAGEFNTIYF. The CDR3 DNA sequence: TGCGCCAGCAGCTTGAAGCGAACAGAAGCTGGTGAATTTAACACCATATATTTT. The rearrangement joins TRBV5-1 to TRBJ1-3; D not certain. Germline assignment: CDR1 SGHRS and CDR2 YFSETQ. CDR3 length: 18 amino acids. V gave up 1 base and J gave up 7 bases, with 24 bases separating them. The full variable domain, its missing parts supplied by reference TRBV5-1 and TRBJ1-3, is KAGVTQTPRYLIKTRGQQVTLSCSPISGHRSVSWYQQTPGQGLQFLFEYFSETQRNKGNFPGRFSGRQFSNSRSEMNVSTLELGDSALYLCASSLKRTEAGEFNTIYFGEGSWLTVV.

The chain carries TRBV5-1 and TRBJ2-2; D may match TRBD1 or TRBD2 (5 bases each). There are 15 residues in the CDR3. With 0 bases removed from V and 4 bases from J, the gap between germline ends came to 10 bases. Germline CDR1 is SGHRS and CDR2 is YFSETQ. CDR3 nucleotide sequence: TGCGCCAGCAGCTTGGGGGACGGCTTCACCGGGGAGCTGTTTTTT. Translated, it gives CASSLGDGFTGELFF.

J is TRBJ1-1 and V is TRBV6-5; D is ambiguous. CDR1 is MNHEY and CDR2 is SVGAGI in the germline V gene. CDR3 length equals 12 residues. V lost 8 bases and J lost 7, with 14 bases in between. CDR3 in DNA: TGTGCCAGCGAGGAAGGGCCGGTTGAAGCTTTCTTT. Translating gives CASEEGPVEAFF.

The chain has TRBV19 and TRBJ1-3; D may be TRBD1 (6 bases). The germline V gene encodes CDR1 LNHDA and CDR2 SQIVND (reference sequence). There are 14 residues in the CDR3. Trimming cost V 7 bases and J 2 bases, with 12 bases left between them. The CDR3 reads CASTGGFTGNTIYF. The CDR3, as DNA: TGTGCCAGTACCGGGGGCTTCACTGGAAACACCATATATTTT.

The chain recombines TRBV5-1 with TRBJ1-6; the D is unclear. CDR3 length: 14 residues. The V and J ends lost 0 bases and 10 bases respectively, with 11 bases between them. Germline CDR1 SGHRS, CDR2 YFSETQ. CDR3 amino acids: CASSLGPDGSPLHF. Written as DNA, the CDR3 is TGCGCCAGCAGCTTGGGACCGGACGGCTCACCCCTCCACTTT.